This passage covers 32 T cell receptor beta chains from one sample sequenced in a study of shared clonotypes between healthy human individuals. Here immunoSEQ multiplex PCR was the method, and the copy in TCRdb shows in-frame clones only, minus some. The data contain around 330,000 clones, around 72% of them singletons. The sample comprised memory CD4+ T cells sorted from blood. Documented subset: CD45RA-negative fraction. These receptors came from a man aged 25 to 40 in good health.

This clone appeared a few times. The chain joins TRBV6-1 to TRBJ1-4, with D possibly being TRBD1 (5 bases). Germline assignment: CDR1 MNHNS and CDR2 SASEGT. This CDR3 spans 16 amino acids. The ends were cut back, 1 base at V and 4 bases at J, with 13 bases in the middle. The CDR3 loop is CASSEVGGTSNEKLFF. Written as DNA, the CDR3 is TGTGCCAGCAGTGAAGTGGGAGGGACGAGTAATGAAAAACTGTTTTTT.

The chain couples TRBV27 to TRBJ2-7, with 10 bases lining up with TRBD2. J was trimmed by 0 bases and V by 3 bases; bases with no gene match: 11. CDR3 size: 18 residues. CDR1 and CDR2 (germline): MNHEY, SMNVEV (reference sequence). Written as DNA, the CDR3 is TGTGCCAGCAGTTTGGGGAGCGGGAGGGCCGGATCCTCCTACGAGCAGTACTTC. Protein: CASSLGSGRAGSSYEQYF.

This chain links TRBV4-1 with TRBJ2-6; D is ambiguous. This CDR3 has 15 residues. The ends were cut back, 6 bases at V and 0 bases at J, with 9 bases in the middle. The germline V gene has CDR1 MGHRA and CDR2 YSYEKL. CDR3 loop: CASSFRISGANVLTF. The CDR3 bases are TGCGCCAGCAGTTTCAGGATCTCTGGGGCCAACGTCCTGACTTTC.

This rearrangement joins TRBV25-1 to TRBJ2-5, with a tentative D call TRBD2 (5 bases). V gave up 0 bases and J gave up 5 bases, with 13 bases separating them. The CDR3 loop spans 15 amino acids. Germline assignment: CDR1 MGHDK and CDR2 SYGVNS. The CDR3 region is CASSEYSGMEETQYF. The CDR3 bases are TGTGCCAGCAGTGAATATTCGGGAATGGAGGAGACCCAGTACTTC.

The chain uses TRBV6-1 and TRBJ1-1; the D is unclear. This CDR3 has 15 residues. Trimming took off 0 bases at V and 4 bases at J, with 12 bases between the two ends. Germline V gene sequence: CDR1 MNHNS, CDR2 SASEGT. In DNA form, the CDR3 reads TGTGCCAGCAGTGAAGCCCTACCCCCCGGCACTGAAGCTTTCTTT. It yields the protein CASSEALPPGTEAFF.

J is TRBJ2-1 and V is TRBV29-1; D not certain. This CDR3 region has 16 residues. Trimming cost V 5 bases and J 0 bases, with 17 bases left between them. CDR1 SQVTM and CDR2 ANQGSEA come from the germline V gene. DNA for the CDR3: TGCAGCGTTCCGTACCAGCTAGGAAGCTCCTACAATGAGCAGTTCTTC. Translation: CSVPYQLGSSYNEQFF.

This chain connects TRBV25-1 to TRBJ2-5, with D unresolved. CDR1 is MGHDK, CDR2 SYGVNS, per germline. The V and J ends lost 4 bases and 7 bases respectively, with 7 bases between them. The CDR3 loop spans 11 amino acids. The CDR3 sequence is CASSALGTQYF. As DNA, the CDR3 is TGTGCCAGCAGTGCCCTGGGGACCCAGTACTTC.

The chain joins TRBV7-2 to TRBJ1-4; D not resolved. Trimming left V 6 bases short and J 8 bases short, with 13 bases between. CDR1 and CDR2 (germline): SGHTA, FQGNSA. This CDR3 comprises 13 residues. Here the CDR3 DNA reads TGTGCCAGCAGTCCCCGACGTGGGGAAAAACTGTTTTTT. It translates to CASSPRRGEKLFF.

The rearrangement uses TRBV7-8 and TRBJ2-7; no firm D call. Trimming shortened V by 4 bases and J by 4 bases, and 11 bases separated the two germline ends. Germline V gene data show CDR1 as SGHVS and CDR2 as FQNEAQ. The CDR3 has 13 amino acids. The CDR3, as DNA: TGTGCCAGCAGCTATAACAACTTATACGAGCAGTACTTC. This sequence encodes CASSYNNLYEQYF.

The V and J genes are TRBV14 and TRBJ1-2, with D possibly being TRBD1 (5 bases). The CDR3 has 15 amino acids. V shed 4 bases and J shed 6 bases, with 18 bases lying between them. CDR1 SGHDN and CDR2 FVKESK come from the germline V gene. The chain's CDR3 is CASSLILGARDGYTF. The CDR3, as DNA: TGTGCCAGCAGCCTAATACTAGGGGCAAGAGATGGCTACACCTTC.

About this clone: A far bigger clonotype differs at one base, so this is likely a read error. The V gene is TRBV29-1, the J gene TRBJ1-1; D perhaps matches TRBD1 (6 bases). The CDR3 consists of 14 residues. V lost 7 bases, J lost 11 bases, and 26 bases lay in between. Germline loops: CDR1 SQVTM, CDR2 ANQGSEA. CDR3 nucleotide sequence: TGCAGCGCTGCCCAACAGGGTAGGGCTTTAGGGGCTTTCTTT. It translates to CSAAQQGRALGAFF.

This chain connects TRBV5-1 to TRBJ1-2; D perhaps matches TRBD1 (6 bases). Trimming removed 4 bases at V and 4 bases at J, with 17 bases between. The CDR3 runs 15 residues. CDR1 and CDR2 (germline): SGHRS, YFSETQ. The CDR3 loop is CASSGTGLRSYGYTF. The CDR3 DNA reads TGCGCCAGCAGCGGAACAGGGTTAAGGTCCTATGGCTACACCTTC.

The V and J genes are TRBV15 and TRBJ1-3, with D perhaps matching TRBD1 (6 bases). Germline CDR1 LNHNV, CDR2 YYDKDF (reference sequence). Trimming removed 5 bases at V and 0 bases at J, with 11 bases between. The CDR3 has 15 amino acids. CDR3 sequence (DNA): TGTGCCACCAGCTTACAACAGGGCTCTGGAAACACCATATATTTT. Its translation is CATSLQQGSGNTIYF.

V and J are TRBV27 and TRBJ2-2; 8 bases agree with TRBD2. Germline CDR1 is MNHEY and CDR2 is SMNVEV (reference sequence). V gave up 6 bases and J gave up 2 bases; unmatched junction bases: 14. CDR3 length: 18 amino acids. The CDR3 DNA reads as TGTGCCAGCAGCTACCAACCGGCGGGACTAGGCAACACCGGGGAGCTGTTTTTT. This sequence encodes CASSYQPAGLGNTGELFF.

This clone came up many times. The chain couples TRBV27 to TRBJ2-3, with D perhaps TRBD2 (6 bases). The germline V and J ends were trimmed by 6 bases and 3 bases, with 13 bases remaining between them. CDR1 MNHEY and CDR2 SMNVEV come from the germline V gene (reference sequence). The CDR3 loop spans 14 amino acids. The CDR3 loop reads CASSRDSRTDTQYF. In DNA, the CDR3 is TGTGCCAGCAGCCGGGACTCAAGGACAGATACGCAGTATTTT.

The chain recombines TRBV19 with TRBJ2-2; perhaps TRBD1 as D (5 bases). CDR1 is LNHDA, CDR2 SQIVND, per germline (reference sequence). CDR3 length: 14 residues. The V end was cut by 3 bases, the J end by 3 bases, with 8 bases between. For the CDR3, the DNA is TGTGCCAGTAGTATTTCAGGGTACACCGGGGAGCTGTTTTTT. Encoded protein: CASSISGYTGELFF.

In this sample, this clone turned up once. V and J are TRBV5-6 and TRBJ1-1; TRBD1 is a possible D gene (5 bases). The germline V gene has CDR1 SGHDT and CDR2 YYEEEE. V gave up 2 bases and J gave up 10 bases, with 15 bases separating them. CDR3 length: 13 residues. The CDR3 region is CASSFGGRLLAFF. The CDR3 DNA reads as TGTGCCAGCAGCTTTGGGGGGAGACTTTTAGCTTTCTTT.

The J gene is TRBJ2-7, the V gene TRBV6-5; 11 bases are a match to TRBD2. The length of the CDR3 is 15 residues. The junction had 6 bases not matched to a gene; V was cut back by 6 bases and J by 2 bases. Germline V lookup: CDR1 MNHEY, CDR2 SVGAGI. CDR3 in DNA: TGTGCCAGCAGGCCCACTAGCGGGGGCCCCTACGAGCAGTACTTC. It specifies CASRPTSGGPYEQYF.

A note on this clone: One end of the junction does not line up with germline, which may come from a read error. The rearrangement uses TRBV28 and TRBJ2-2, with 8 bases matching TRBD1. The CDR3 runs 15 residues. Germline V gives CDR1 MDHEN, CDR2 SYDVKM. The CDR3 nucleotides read TGTGCCAGCAGTCATAGGACAGGGAACGCCGGGGAGCTGTTTTTT. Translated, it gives CASSHRTGNAGELFF.

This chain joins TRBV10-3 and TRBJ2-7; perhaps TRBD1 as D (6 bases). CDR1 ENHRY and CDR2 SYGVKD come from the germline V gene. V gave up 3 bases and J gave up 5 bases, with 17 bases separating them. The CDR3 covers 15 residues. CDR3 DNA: TGTGCCATCAGTGACCACACCGGACAGAGGAACGAGCAGTACTTC. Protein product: CAISDHTGQRNEQYF.

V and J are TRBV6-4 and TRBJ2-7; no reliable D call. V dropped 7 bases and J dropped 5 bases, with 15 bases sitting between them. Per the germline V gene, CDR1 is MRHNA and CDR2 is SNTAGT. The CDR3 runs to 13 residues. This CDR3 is CASTRVRSDEQYF. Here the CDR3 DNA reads TGTGCCAGCACCCGAGTTCGGTCCGACGAGCAGTACTTC.

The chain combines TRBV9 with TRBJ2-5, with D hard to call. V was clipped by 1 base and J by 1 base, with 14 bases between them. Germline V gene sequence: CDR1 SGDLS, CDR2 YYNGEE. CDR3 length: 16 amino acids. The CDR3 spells CASSVTPTDLQETQYF. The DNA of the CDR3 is TGTGCCAGCAGCGTAACCCCGACCGACCTCCAAGAGACCCAGTACTTC.

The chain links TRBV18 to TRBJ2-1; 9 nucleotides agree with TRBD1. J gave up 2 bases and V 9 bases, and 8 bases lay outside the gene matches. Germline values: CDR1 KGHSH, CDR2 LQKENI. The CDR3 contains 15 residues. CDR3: CASRRTGATYNEQFF. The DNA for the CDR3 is TGTGCCAGTCGTAGGACAGGGGCCACCTACAATGAGCAGTTCTTC.

Here the CDR3 DNA reads TGTGCCAGCAGCTTAGCGCTGACTACCGGCTACGAGCAGTACTTC. Translation gives CASSLALTTGYEQYF. The genes are TRBV7-2 and TRBJ2-7, with a tentative D call TRBD2 (5 bases). The CDR3 loop spans 15 amino acids. V was cut by 0 bases and J by 3 bases, with 12 bases left in between. CDR1 is SGHTA, CDR2 FQGNSA, per germline.

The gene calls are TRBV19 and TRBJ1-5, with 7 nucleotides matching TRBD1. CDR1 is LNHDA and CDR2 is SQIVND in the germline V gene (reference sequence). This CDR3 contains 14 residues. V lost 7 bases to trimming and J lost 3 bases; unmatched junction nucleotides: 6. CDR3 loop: CASKTGTANQPQHF. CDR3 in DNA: TGTGCCAGTAAAACCGGGACAGCCAATCAGCCCCAGCATTTT.

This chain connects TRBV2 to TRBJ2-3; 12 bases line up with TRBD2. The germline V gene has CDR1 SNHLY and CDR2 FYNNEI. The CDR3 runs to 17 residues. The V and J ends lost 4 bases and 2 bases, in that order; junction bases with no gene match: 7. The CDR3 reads CASSAFTSGRPTDTQYF. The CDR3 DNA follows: TGTGCCAGCAGTGCATTCACTAGCGGGAGGCCCACAGATACGCAGTATTTT.

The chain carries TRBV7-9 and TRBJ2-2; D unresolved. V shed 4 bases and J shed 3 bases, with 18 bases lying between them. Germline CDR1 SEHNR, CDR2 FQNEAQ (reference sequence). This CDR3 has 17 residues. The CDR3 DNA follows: TGTGCCAGCAGCTCCACCATCCAGAGAAAAGACACCGGGGAGCTGTTTTTT. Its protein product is CASSSTIQRKDTGELFF. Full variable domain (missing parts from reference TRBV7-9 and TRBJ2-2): DTGVSQNPRHKITKRGQNVTFRCDPISEHNRLYWYRQTLGQGPEFLTYFQNEAQLEKSRLLSDRFSAERPKGSFSTLEIQRTEQGDSAMYLCASSSTIQRKDTGELFFGEGSRLTVL.

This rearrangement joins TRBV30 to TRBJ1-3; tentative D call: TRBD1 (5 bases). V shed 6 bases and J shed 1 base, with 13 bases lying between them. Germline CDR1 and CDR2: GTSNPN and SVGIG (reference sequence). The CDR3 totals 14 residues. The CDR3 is CACDRGTSGNTIYF. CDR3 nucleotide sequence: TGTGCCTGTGATCGTGGGACTTCTGGAAACACCATATATTTT.

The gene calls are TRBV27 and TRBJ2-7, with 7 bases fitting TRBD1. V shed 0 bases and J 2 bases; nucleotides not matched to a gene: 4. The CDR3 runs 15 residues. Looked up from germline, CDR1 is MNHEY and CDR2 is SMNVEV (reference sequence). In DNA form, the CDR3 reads TGTGCCAGCAGTTTATCGCCCCAGGGGGCCTACGAGCAGTACTTC. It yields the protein CASSLSPQGAYEQYF.

DNA for the CDR3: TGTGCCAGCAGTGAAGGTTTTTCCCCAGCGAACACCGGGGAGCTGTTTTTT. Translation: CASSEGFSPANTGELFF. The rearrangement joins TRBV6-1 to TRBJ2-2; D unresolved. Trimming took off 1 base at V and 0 bases at J, with 12 bases between the two ends. This CDR3 is built from 17 residues. Germline CDR1 is MNHNS and CDR2 is SASEGT.

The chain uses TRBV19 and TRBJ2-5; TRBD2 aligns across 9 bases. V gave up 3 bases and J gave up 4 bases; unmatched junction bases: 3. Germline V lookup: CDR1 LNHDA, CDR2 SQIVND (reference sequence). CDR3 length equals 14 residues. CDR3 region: CASSISGSPETQYF. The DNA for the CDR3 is TGTGCCAGTAGTATTAGCGGGAGCCCAGAGACCCAGTACTTC. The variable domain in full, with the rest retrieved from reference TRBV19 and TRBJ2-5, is DGGITQSPKYLFRKEGQNVTLSCEQNLNHDAMYWYRQDPGQGLRLIYYSQIVNDFQKGDIAEGYSVSREKKESFPLTVTSAQKNPTAFYLCASSISGSPETQYFGPGTRLLVL.

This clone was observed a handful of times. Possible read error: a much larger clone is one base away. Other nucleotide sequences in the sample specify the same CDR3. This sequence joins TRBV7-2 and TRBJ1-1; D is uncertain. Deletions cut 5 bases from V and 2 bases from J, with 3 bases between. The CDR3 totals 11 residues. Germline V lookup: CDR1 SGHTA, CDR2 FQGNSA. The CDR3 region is CASSLNTEAFF. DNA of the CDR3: TGTGCCAGCAGCCTAAACACTGAAGCTTTCTTT.